This passage covers 16 T cell receptor beta chains from one sample sequenced in a study of blood T cells in healthy people across ages. Using a J-beta primer mix together with a sample-barcoded 5' primer, a second PCR was run for about 6 to 11 cycles. TCRdb re-analysed the 5' RACE reads in MiXCR, keeping a single row per CDR3 protein. Among about 760,000 distinct CDR3 sequences, around three fifths were seen once, and the ten largest hold more than 25%. The sample consisted of blood. The receptors stem from a middle-aged man in good health.

The J gene is TRBJ2-1, the V gene TRBV15, with TRBD2 identical over 9 bases. The germline CDR1 and CDR2 sequences are LNHNV and YYDKDF (reference sequence). Unmatched junction bases numbered 9, after V lost 5 bases and J lost 7 bases. The CDR3 contains 15 residues. The CDR3 DNA is TGTGCCACCAGCCAGGGACTAGCAACTAAAAATGAGCAGTTCTTC. Its translation: CATSQGLATKNEQFF.

The chain links TRBV27 to TRBJ2-5; D is perhaps TRBD1 or TRBD2 (7 bases each). Germline CDR1 is MNHEY and CDR2 is SMNVEV (reference sequence). The CDR3 has 15 amino acids. Trimming removed 6 bases at V and 4 bases at J, with 18 bases between. The CDR3 loop reads CASSQTGRAGETQYF. As DNA, the CDR3 is TGTGCCAGCAGCCAGACAGGGAGGGCGGGAGAGACCCAGTACTTC.

The rearrangement links TRBV7-2 to TRBJ1-2; TRBD1 matches 7 bases. Germline trimming cut 3 bases from V and 4 bases from J; bases unmatched to any gene: 8. CDR3 length: 15 amino acids. Germline CDR1 and CDR2: SGHTA and FQGNSA. CDR3 DNA sequence: TGTGCCAGCAGCTTTGGGACAGCCAATAGCTATGGCTACACCTTC. Translating it yields CASSFGTANSYGYTF.

This chain connects TRBV29-1 to TRBJ2-3; D unclear. CDR3 length equals 15 residues. Trimming removed 6 bases from V and 2 bases from J, with 18 bases in between. Germline lookup yields CDR1 SQVTM and CDR2 ANQGSEA. The CDR3 region has the DNA TGCAGCGTCCCACCGCGGAATGGATTCACAGATACGCAGTATTTT. Residues: CSVPPRNGFTDTQYF.

This rearrangement joins TRBV7-8 to TRBJ2-7, with 14 nucleotides matching TRBD2. Germline CDR1 SGHVS, CDR2 FQNEAQ. The CDR3 covers 19 residues. The V and J ends lost 2 bases and 7 bases, in that order; junction bases with no gene match: 16. The CDR3 coding sequence is TGTGCCAGCAGCTTACCCGAGACTAGCGGGAGGGCCTTAGGGAATGAGCAGTACTTC. Residues: CASSLPETSGRALGNEQYF.

The CDR3 DNA reads as TGTGCCAGCCCCTGGTTCGTGGGGGTAAGCTACGAGCAGTACTTC. Translation: CASPWFVGVSYEQYF. This chain links TRBV27 with TRBJ2-7, with D possibly called TRBD1 or TRBD2 (5 bases each). The CDR3 sequence is 15 residues long. Germline values: CDR1 MNHEY, CDR2 SMNVEV (reference sequence). The ends were cut back, 8 bases at V and 3 bases at J, with 20 bases in the middle.

As concerns this clonotype: One junction end does not reproduce the germline sequence, and a read error may be involved. The chain joins TRBV20-1 to TRBJ2-1; maybe TRBD2 (5 bases). There are 14 residues in the CDR3. Germline CDR1 reads DFQATT; CDR2 reads SNEGSKA (reference sequence). The CDR3 coding sequence is TGCGGTGCTAGGCGGGCCAACTCCTACAATGAGCAGTTCTTC. Amino acid sequence: CGARRANSYNEQFF.

The genes are TRBV24-1 and TRBJ2-5; tentatively, D is TRBD2 (6 bases). Germline CDR1 and CDR2: KGHDR and SFDVKD. V gave up 2 bases and J gave up 2 bases, with 14 bases separating them. The CDR3 spans 16 residues. The CDR3 loop is CATSDSNRRGQETQYF. CDR3 DNA sequence: TGTGCCACCAGTGATTCGAACAGGAGGGGACAAGAGACCCAGTACTTC.

CDR3 nucleotides: TGTGCCAGCAGCGTAGCCCAGAGAAACAGGGTAGGCGGCTACACCTTC. Amino acid sequence: CASSVAQRNRVGGYTF. This chain connects TRBV9 to TRBJ1-2; D is possibly TRBD1 (6 bases). CDR3 length: 16 residues. Deletions cut 0 bases from V and 8 bases from J, with 20 bases between. Germline V gene sequence: CDR1 SGDLS, CDR2 YYNGEE.

The chain's CDR3 is CSATDRLTNTGELFF. In nucleotides, the CDR3 is TGCAGTGCTACAGACAGGCTAACGAACACCGGGGAGCTGTTTTTT. The chain is built from TRBV20-1 and TRBJ2-2, with a tentative D call TRBD1 (6 bases). There are 15 residues in the CDR3. Trimming cost V 4 bases and J 0 bases, with 12 bases left between them. In germline, CDR1 is DFQATT, CDR2 SNEGSKA (reference sequence).

This rearrangement joins TRBV5-1 to TRBJ1-6, with 7 bases lining up with TRBD1. Germline lookup yields CDR1 SGHRS and CDR2 YFSETQ. Trimming removed 3 bases from V and 9 bases from J; junction bases left unmatched: 6. CDR3 size: 14 residues. The CDR3 DNA follows: TGCGCCAGCAGCTCCGGACAGGAGCGTTCACCCCTCCACTTT. It specifies CASSSGQERSPLHF. The full variable domain, completed using reference TRBV5-1 and TRBJ1-6, is KAGVTQTPRYLIKTRGQQVTLSCSPISGHRSVSWYQQTPGQGLQFLFEYFSETQRNKGNFPGRFSGRQFSNSRSEMNVSTLELGDSALYLCASSSGQERSPLHFGNGTRLTVT.

In the case of this clonotype: The germline gene is not matched at one end of the junction; a read error may be the cause. This chain joins TRBV7-2 and TRBJ1-5; D is possibly TRBD1 (5 bases). The CDR3 has 14 amino acids. CDR1 SGHTA and CDR2 FQGNSA come from the germline V gene. The CDR3 here is CAGSSQAGNQPQHF. CDR3 nucleotides: TGTGCCGGCAGCTCACAGGCCGGTAATCAGCCCCAGCATTTT. Complete variable domain (other parts from reference TRBV7-2 and TRBJ1-5): GAGVSQSPSNKVTEKGKDVELRCDPISGHTALYWYRQSLGQGLEFLIYFQGNSAPDKSGLPSDRFSAERTGGSVSTLTIQRTQQEDSAVYLCAGSSQAGNQPQHFGDGTRLSIL.

This chain links TRBV19 with TRBJ2-5; 10 positions match TRBD2. Unmatched junction bases numbered 7, after V lost 3 bases and J lost 0 bases. Looked up from germline, CDR1 is LNHDA and CDR2 is SQIVND (reference sequence). CDR3 length equals 17 residues. CDR3 loop: CASSILAGATNQETQYF. CDR3 bases: TGTGCCAGTAGTATCCTAGCGGGGGCAACCAACCAAGAGACCCAGTACTTC.

The CDR3 here is CASSFTGINYGYTF. For the CDR3, the DNA is TGTGCCAGCAGTTTTACAGGGATTAACTATGGCTACACCTTC. The chain uses TRBV25-1 and TRBJ1-2, with D possibly being TRBD1 (6 bases). The CDR3 loop spans 14 amino acids. The V end lost 5 bases, the J end lost 1 base, and 11 bases lay between the germline ends. The V gene's germline CDR1 is MGHDK and CDR2 SYGVNS.

The CDR3 DNA sequence: TGTGCCAGCAGTACGACTCAACCAGATACGCAGTATTTT. Its translation is CASSTTQPDTQYF. The chain links TRBV28 to TRBJ2-3; unclear D gene. Germline values: CDR1 MDHEN, CDR2 SYDVKM. The CDR3 length is 13 residues. Trimming removed 5 bases at V and 4 bases at J, with 10 bases between.

This rearrangement joins TRBV10-3 to TRBJ1-6; D is unresolved. Germline V CDR1 and CDR2: ENHRY, SYGVKD. The V end lost 6 bases, the J end lost 7 bases, and 10 bases lay between the germline ends. The CDR3 runs to 13 residues. In DNA form, the CDR3 reads TGTGCCATCAGGGAAGCAGGAAATTCACCCCTCCACTTT. Protein product: CAIREAGNSPLHF.